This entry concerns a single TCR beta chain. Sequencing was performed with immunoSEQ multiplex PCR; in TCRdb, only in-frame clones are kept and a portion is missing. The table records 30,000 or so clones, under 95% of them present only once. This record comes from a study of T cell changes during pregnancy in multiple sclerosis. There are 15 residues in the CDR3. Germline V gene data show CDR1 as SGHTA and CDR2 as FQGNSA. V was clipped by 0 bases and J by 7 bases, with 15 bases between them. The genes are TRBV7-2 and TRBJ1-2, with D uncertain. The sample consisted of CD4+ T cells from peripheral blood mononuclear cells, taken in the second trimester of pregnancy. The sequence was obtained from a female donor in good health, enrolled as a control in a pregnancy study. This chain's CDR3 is CASSLASRSGSGYTF. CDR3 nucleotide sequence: TGTGCCAGCAGCTTAGCGAGTCGTTCGGGGAGTGGCTACACCTTC.